This T cell receptor (beta chain) was captured by sequencing in a study of shared clonotypes between healthy human individuals. Findings and limits, study-wide: Clonotype sharing among donors was thought likely to change with sequencing depth.

This clone was found once. The target antigen is unknown. The table came from immunoSEQ multiplex PCR; TCRdb's copy has only in-frame clones and leaves some out. This table holds approximately 530,000 clones, approximately 95% found once. V was pared by 4 bases and J by 3 bases, with 7 bases between. The CDR3 runs 12 residues. From germline, CDR1 is SGHDT and CDR2 YYEEEE. Sequencing used naive CD4+ T cells sorted from blood. Subset indicated: CD45RA+ positively selected. The source is a woman in her twenties or thirties in good health. The V and J genes are TRBV5-6 and TRBJ1-1; D is undetermined. CDR3: CASSREDTEAFF. As DNA, the CDR3 is TGTGCCAGCAGCCGAGAGGACACTGAAGCTTTCTTT.